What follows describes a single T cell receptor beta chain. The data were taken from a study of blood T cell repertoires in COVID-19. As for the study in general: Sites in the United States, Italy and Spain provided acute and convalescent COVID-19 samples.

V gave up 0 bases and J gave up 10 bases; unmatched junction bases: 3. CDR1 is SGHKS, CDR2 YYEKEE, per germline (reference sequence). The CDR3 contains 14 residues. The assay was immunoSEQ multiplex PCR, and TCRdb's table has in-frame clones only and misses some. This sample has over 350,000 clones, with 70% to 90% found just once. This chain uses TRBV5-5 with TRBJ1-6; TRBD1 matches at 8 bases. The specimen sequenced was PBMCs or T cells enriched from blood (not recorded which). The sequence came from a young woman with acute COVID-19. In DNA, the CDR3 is TGTGCCAGCAGCTTGGTCCCAGGGGGCTCACCCCTCCACTTT. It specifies CASSLVPGGSPLHF.